The entry below gives a single T cell receptor beta chain sequence along with its context. The target antigen is unknown. Germline V lookup: CDR1 MDHEN, CDR2 SYDVKM. The CDR3 covers 13 residues. Trimming took 7 bases from V and 9 from J; bases not matched to a gene: 7. The data were taken from a study of cytomegalovirus exposure and HLA in healthy donors. Overall study results and limits: Researchers catalogued roughly 150 TCR beta chains as cytomegalovirus-associated. Apart from CMV serostatus, no immune exposure information was available. A later analysis found TCR association rates differed by HLA locus, highest for DRB1 and lowest for HLA-C. An analysis was carried out later, and it reportedly showed fewer N-insertions in an Asian-associated ancestry cluster than the 666-donor mean.

Primers for the PCR totalled 60 Vbeta and 13 Jbeta. Sequencing was performed with immunoSEQ multiplex PCR; in TCRdb, only in-frame clones are kept and a portion is missing. The sample yields about 160,000 clones, about three quarters seen once. Sequencing used PBMCs. This clonotype was obtained from a woman aged 25 to 39 in good health and CMV-seronegative. The chain joins TRBV28 to TRBJ2-5; 11 bases are shared with TRBD2. The CDR3 spells CASTLAGGRAQYF. The CDR3 DNA sequence: TGTGCCAGCACCTTAGCGGGAGGGCGGGCCCAGTACTTC. The full variable domain, its missing parts supplied by reference TRBV28 and TRBJ2-5, is DVKVTQSSRYLVKRTGEKVFLECVQDMDHENMFWYRQDPGLGLRLIYFSYDVKMKEKGDIPEGYSVSREKKERFSLILESASTNQTSMYLCASTLAGGRAQYFGPGTRLLVL.